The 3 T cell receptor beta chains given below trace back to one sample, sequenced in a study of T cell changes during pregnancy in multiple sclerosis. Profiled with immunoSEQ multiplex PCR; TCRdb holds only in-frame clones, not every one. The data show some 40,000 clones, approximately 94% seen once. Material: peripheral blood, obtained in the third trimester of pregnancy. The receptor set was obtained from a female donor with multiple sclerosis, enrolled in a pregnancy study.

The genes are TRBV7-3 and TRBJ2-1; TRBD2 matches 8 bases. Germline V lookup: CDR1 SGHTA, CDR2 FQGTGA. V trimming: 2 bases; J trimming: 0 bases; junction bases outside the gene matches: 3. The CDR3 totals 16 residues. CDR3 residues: CASSLDSGSSYNEQFF. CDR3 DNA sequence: TGTGCCAGCAGCTTAGACAGCGGGAGCTCCTACAATGAGCAGTTCTTC. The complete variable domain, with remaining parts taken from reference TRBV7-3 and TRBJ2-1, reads GAGVSQTPSNKVTEKGKYVELRCDPISGHTALYWYRQSLGQGPEFLIYFQGTGAADDSGLPNDRFFAVRPEGSVSTLKIQRTERGDSAVYLCASSLDSGSSYNEQFFGPGTRLTVL.

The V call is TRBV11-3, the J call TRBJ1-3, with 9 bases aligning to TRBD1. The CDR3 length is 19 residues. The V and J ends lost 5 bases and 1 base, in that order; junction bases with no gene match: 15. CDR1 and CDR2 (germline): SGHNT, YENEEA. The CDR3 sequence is CASSPAATGTGLSGNTIYF. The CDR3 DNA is TGTGCCAGCAGCCCAGCTGCCACCGGGACAGGGTTATCTGGAAACACCATATATTTT.

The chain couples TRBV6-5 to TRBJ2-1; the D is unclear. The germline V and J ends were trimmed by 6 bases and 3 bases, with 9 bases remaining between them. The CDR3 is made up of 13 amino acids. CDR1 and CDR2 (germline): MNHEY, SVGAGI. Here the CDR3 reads CASSPRSYNEQFF. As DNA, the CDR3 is TGTGCCAGCAGCCCTAGGAGCTACAATGAGCAGTTCTTC.